The clone carrying this T cell receptor (beta chain) was observed once. This entry is derived from a study of blood T cell repertoires in COVID-19. The study recruited people aged roughly 18 to 95 years across 24 US areas. What the recovered Cohort 3 donors had was two negative PCRs, clearance, or symptom resolution. Produced via immunoSEQ multiplex PCR; TCRdb's table is partial and in-frame only. Of about 330,000 clones detected, around nine tenths appear once; the ten largest clones hold under 6.5%. Germline V gene sequence: CDR1 MDHEN, CDR2 SYDVKM. The V gene end was trimmed by 8 bases and the J gene end by 11 bases; junction bases not matched to a gene: 22. This CDR3 is 17 amino acids long.

The receptor's source is a woman aged 30 to 39 who had recovered from COVID-19. This rearrangement joins TRBV28 to TRBJ1-3; 9 bases align to TRBD1. The sample comprised PBMCs or T cells enriched from blood (not recorded which). CDR3 in DNA: TGTGCCAGCCCACCTTCCGGGACAGGGTTTGCGGGGGGCCCCATATATTTT. Its protein is CASPPSGTGFAGGPIYF.